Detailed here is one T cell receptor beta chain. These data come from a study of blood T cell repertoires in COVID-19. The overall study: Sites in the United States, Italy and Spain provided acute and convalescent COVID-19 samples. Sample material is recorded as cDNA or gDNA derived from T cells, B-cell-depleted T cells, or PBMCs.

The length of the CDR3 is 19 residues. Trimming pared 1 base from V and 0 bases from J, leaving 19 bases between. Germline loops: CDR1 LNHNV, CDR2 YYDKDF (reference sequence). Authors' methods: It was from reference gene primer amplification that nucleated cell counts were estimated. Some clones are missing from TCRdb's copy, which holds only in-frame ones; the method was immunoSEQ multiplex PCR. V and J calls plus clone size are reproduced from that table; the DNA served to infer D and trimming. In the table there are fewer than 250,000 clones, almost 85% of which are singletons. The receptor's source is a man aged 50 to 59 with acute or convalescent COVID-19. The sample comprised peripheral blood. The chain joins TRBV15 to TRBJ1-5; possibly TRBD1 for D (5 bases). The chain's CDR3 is CATSRVTFWQGYSNQPQHF. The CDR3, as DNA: TGTGCCACCAGCAGAGTCACTTTTTGGCAGGGCTATAGCAATCAGCCCCAGCATTTT.